The sequence of this TCR beta chain was determined in a study of cytomegalovirus exposure and HLA in healthy donors. Study-level points and caveats: Most of the CMV-associated TCR beta chains (in a later analysis) appeared to be HLA-restricted.

Germline values: CDR1 SGHNT, CDR2 YYREEE (reference sequence). V lost 4 bases to trimming and J lost 5 bases, with 16 bases between them. This CDR3 contains 14 residues. PCR amplification relied on 60 Vbeta primers (plus 13 Jbeta primers). The table came from immunoSEQ multiplex PCR; TCRdb's copy has only in-frame clones and leaves some out. In the table there are 170,000 or so clones, under 80% of which are singletons. With respect to this clone: As yet, its antigen is unknown.

This chain links TRBV5-4 with TRBJ2-7; D perhaps matches TRBD1 (6 bases). The origin of this receptor is a woman in her 50s in good health and CMV-seropositive. Sequenced material: PBMCs. The CDR3 here is CASSHDRLSDEQYF. In DNA form, the CDR3 reads TGTGCCAGCAGCCACGACAGGCTATCTGACGAGCAGTACTTC.